This T cell receptor (beta chain) stems from a study of post-analysis software for immune sequencing data. Looking at the study overall: Included among the disease courses, which were recorded for the cohort, were relapsing-remitting, secondary progressive and progressive-relapsing multiple sclerosis. Study findings and constraints: Controls showed lower frequencies than patients for roughly five TRBV segments, and TRBV5-6, TRBV5-1 and TRBV20-1 were among these. Batch-matched samples strongly co-clustered by F measure. In multiple sclerosis, normalized Chao1 diversity was significantly below that of controls.

CDR3 size: 16 residues. Trimming shortened V by 0 bases and J by 3 bases, and 16 bases separated the two germline ends. Per the germline V gene, CDR1 is SGHRS and CDR2 is YFSETQ. Prepared libraries of TCR beta cDNA carried unique molecular identifiers. From about 0.98 to 11 million T cells, roughly 0.5 million cDNA molecules were obtained. Each CDR3 protein is one row after TCRdb ran MiXCR on the PCR reads. The sample lists approximately 730,000 distinct CDR3 sequences, just over 45% occurring once. Note on this clonotype: Antigen: not known.

The clonotype was recovered from a girl aged 5-17 years with multiple sclerosis. The chain is built from TRBV5-1 and TRBJ2-7; D perhaps matches TRBD2 (5 bases). Sequencing input: blood. CDR3 DNA: TGCGCCAGCAGCTTGGACGGGGAGCGGATATTCTACGAGCAGTACTTC. Residues: CASSLDGERIFYEQYF.